The 24 T cell receptor beta chains below were found in one sample sequenced in a study of T cell responses to AZD1222 COVID-19 vaccine. Repertoires were generated with immunoSEQ multiplex PCR, while TCRdb's copy carries only in-frame clones and drops some. Of about 140,000 clones in the sample, roughly nine tenths were seen once. Sequenced material: peripheral blood, taken 28 days after the second dose of the MenACWY control vaccine. The receptors originated from an adult who received the MenACWY meningococcal vaccine as a control.

The V gene is TRBV7-6, the J gene TRBJ1-2; D may be TRBD1 (5 bases). The CDR3 has 14 amino acids. Per the germline V gene, CDR1 is SGHVS and CDR2 is FNYEAQ. V lost 5 bases and J 2 bases, leaving 12 bases between the germline ends. CDR3 in amino acids: CASSAAAGNYGYTF. CDR3 nucleotides: TGTGCCAGCAGCGCAGCCGCAGGGAACTATGGCTACACCTTC.

This chain joins TRBV9 and TRBJ1-3, with 9 nucleotides matching TRBD1. The CDR3 contains 15 residues. In germline, CDR1 is SGDLS, CDR2 YYNGEE. V was pared by 4 bases and J by 4 bases, with 6 bases of the junction left unmatched. CDR3 DNA: TGTGCCAGCAGCCCCGGGACAGGGTTAGGAAACACCATATATTTT. Amino acids: CASSPGTGLGNTIYF. The full variable domain, in which reference TRBV9 and TRBJ1-3 provide the parts outside the CDR3, is DSGVTQTPKHLITATGQRVTLRCSPRSGDLSVYWYQQSLDQGLQFLIQYYNGEERAKGNILERFSAQQFPDLHSELNLSSLELGDSALYFCASSPGTGLGNTIYFGEGSWLTVV.

This clone showed up just once. In nucleotides, the CDR3 is TGCGCCAGCAGCTTGGTTATGGGAGGGTCAGAGACCCAGTACTTC. This sequence encodes CASSLVMGGSETQYF. The chain employs TRBV5-1 and TRBJ2-5, with 7 bases lining up with TRBD2. The V gene's germline CDR1 is SGHRS and CDR2 YFSETQ. The CDR3 has 15 residues. V was clipped by 0 bases and J by 4 bases; unmatched bases: 6.

The chain uses TRBV7-2 and TRBJ2-1, with D tentatively TRBD2 (6 bases). V was pared by 5 bases and J by 1 base, with 15 bases between. This CDR3 spans 16 amino acids. Germline-derived CDR1 and CDR2 are SGHTA and FQGNSA. The CDR3 here is CASSQDGAGSYNEQFF. The CDR3 nucleotides are TGTGCCAGCAGCCAAGACGGGGCGGGGTCCTACAATGAGCAGTTCTTC. Filled out from reference TRBV7-2 and TRBJ2-1, the complete variable domain reads GAGVSQSPSNKVTEKGKDVELRCDPISGHTALYWYRQSLGQGLEFLIYFQGNSAPDKSGLPSDRFSAERTGGSVSTLTIQRTQQEDSAVYLCASSQDGAGSYNEQFFGPGTRLTVL.

The gene calls are TRBV19 and TRBJ2-3; 8 bases are shared with TRBD2. With 3 bases clipped from V and 1 base from J, the junction kept 3 bases outside the gene matches. Germline assignment: CDR1 LNHDA and CDR2 SQIVND (reference sequence). This CDR3 region has 15 residues. The CDR3 bases are TGTGCCAGTAGTATCCCGACTAGCGGCACAGATACGCAGTATTTT. It is translated as CASSIPTSGTDTQYF.

Comments on this clone: An end of the junction does not agree with germline; a read error may underlie this. This rearrangement joins TRBV5-5 to TRBJ2-7, with D possibly matching TRBD2 (6 bases). From germline, CDR1 is SGHKS and CDR2 YYEKEE (reference sequence). The CDR3 is 12 amino acids. This chain's CDR3 is CASSLPLGGEHF. CDR3 sequence (DNA): TGTGCCAGCAGCCTACCCCTCGGCGGGGAGCACTTC.

The rearrangement uses TRBV5-1 and TRBJ1-2; 7 bases agree with TRBD1. The CDR3 loop spans 14 amino acids. CDR1 and CDR2 (germline): SGHRS, YFSETQ. V was clipped by 0 bases and J by 6 bases; unmatched bases: 5. CDR3 sequence: CASSLDRGVDGYTF. In DNA, the CDR3 is TGCGCCAGCAGCTTGGACAGGGGAGTAGATGGCTACACCTTC.

The genes are TRBV2 and TRBJ1-5; possible D gene TRBD1, 5 bases. V was pared by 6 bases and J by 0 bases, with 9 bases between. Germline values: CDR1 SNHLY, CDR2 FYNNEI. This CDR3 has 14 residues. The CDR3 DNA follows: TGTGCCAGCAGCCCAGGGAATAGCAATCAGCCCCAGCATTTT. This translates into CASSPGNSNQPQHF.

The chain recombines TRBV7-9 with TRBJ1-5; 9 positions match TRBD1. V lost 1 base to trimming and J lost 4 bases; unmatched junction nucleotides: 2. CDR1 is SEHNR, CDR2 FQNEAQ, per germline (reference sequence). The CDR3 covers 15 residues. CDR3 bases: TGTGCCAGCAGCTTAGACAGGGGGCGGAATCAGCCCCAGCATTTT. Its protein is CASSLDRGRNQPQHF.

V gene TRBV2 combines with J gene TRBJ2-1; perhaps TRBD2 as D (6 bases). CDR3 length equals 11 residues. The germline gives CDR1 SNHLY, CDR2 FYNNEI. The V gene lost 6 bases and the J gene lost 9 bases, with 9 bases spanning the gap. In nucleotides, the CDR3 is TGTGCCAGCAGGACTAGGTTTGAGCAGTTCTTC. Its translation: CASRTRFEQFF.

The gene calls are TRBV7-3 and TRBJ2-3; 9 positions match TRBD2. Germline V lookup: CDR1 SGHTA, CDR2 FQGTGA. This CDR3 is 17 amino acids long. V trimming: 1 base; J trimming: 4 bases; junction bases outside the gene matches: 9. The CDR3 DNA is TGTGCCAGCAGCTTAATGCCCCCTAGCGGGATTTCAGATACGCAGTATTTT. Translating gives CASSLMPPSGISDTQYF.

The V gene is TRBV7-9, the J gene TRBJ1-5, with D tentatively TRBD1 (6 bases). CDR1 is SEHNR, CDR2 FQNEAQ, per germline (reference sequence). There are 18 residues in the CDR3. V was shortened by 4 bases and J by 5 bases, with 24 bases between the two germline ends. The CDR3 protein is CASSSTSGGGGVDQPQHF. The DNA for the CDR3 is TGTGCCAGCAGCTCCACCTCGGGCGGAGGGGGTGTAGATCAGCCCCAGCATTTT.

The CDR3 coding sequence is TGTGCCGCGAGGGACCGCACAGATACGCAGTATTTT. Translated, it gives CAARDRTDTQYF. The chain couples TRBV24-1 to TRBJ2-3; TRBD1 or TRBD2 may be the D gene (5 bases each). Germline lookup yields CDR1 KGHDR and CDR2 SFDVKD. Trimming cost V 12 bases and J 1 base, with 10 bases left between them. The CDR3 has 12 amino acids.

V gene TRBV30 combines with J gene TRBJ1-6; weak D call: TRBD1 (6 bases). V was cut by 3 bases and J by 3 bases, with 9 bases left in between. The CDR3 extends over 14 amino acids. Per germline, CDR1 GTSNPN and CDR2 SVGIG (reference sequence). The CDR3 nucleotides are TGTGCCTGGAGCTTCAGGGGCTATAATTCACCCCTCCACTTT. As protein: CAWSFRGYNSPLHF.

This clone came up a few times. This CDR3 reads CASSFLSGTDTQYF. The DNA of the CDR3 is TGTGCCAGCAGTTTCCTCAGCGGAACAGATACGCAGTATTTT. This rearrangement joins TRBV28 to TRBJ2-3; tentative D call: TRBD2 (5 bases). CDR3 length equals 14 residues. Trimming took 3 bases from V and 3 from J, leaving 10 bases between them. The germline V gene encodes CDR1 MDHEN and CDR2 SYDVKM.

The V call is TRBV28, the J call TRBJ2-7; possible D gene TRBD1, 7 bases. V gave up 8 bases and J gave up 5 bases, with 16 bases separating them. CDR3 length: 13 amino acids. Germline loops: CDR1 MDHEN, CDR2 SYDVKM. The CDR3 here is CASGGGQVHEQYF. The CDR3 region has the DNA TGTGCCAGCGGGGGAGGACAGGTCCACGAGCAGTACTTC.

The chain joins TRBV7-2 to TRBJ2-7; 7 bases agree with TRBD2. Germline V gene data show CDR1 as SGHTA and CDR2 as FQGNSA. V trimming: 0 bases; J trimming: 11 bases; junction bases outside the gene matches: 10. The CDR3 has 14 amino acids. The CDR3, as DNA: TGTGCCAGCAGCTTAGCGCCCCACGGGGGGAAGGAGTACTTC. Protein sequence: CASSLAPHGGKEYF.

The chain joins TRBV6-5 to TRBJ1-6, with D hard to call. Per germline, CDR1 MNHEY and CDR2 SVGAGI. With 6 bases removed from V and 6 bases from J, the gap between germline ends came to 6 bases. CDR3 size: 12 residues. The CDR3 bases are TGTGCCAGCAGGGCCAGTAATTCACCCCTCCACTTT. Translating gives CASRASNSPLHF.

Points on this clone: Other DNA sequences in the sample encode the same CDR3. This chain uses TRBV12-3 or TRBV12-4 with TRBJ1-1; D call uncertain. V shed 2 bases and J shed 2 bases, with 6 bases lying between them. This CDR3 comprises 13 residues. Here the CDR3 reads CASSLKENTEAFF. The CDR3 DNA reads TGTGCCAGCAGTTTAAAGGAAAACACTGAAGCTTTCTTT.

The chain uses TRBV2 and TRBJ1-1; D may be TRBD1 (5 bases). The CDR3 is made up of 15 amino acids. Trimming took off 2 bases at V and 1 base at J, with 11 bases between the two ends. Germline V gives CDR1 SNHLY, CDR2 FYNNEI. The CDR3 here is CASSENGGKNTEAFF. As DNA, the CDR3 is TGTGCCAGCAGTGAAAACGGGGGTAAGAACACTGAAGCTTTCTTT.

DNA for the CDR3: TGTGCCAGCAGTTACTCCACTCGTGCGACCGGGGAGCTGTTTTTT. Translating gives CASSYSTRATGELFF. The V gene is TRBV6-5, the J gene TRBJ2-2; D is unresolved. Looked up from germline, CDR1 is MNHEY and CDR2 is SVGAGI. This CDR3 comprises 15 residues. The germline V and J ends were trimmed by 0 bases and 5 bases, with 10 bases remaining between them.

J is TRBJ2-7 and V is TRBV6-2 or TRBV6-3; D remains unclear. V lost 2 bases, J lost 7 bases, and 6 bases lay in between. The germline gives CDR1 MNHEY, CDR2 SVGEGT. This CDR3 has 11 amino acids. The chain's CDR3 is CASSYVGEQYF. DNA of the CDR3: TGTGCCAGCAGTTACGTGGGGGAGCAGTACTTC.

J is TRBJ1-4 and V is TRBV5-1; TRBD1 is a possible D gene (6 bases). The CDR3 loop spans 14 amino acids. V dropped 4 bases and J dropped 4 bases, with 11 bases sitting between them. Germline values: CDR1 SGHRS, CDR2 YFSETQ. The CDR3 region is CASSPDRFNEKLFF. DNA for the CDR3: TGCGCCAGCAGCCCCGACAGGTTTAATGAAAAACTGTTTTTT.

The chain is built from TRBV19 and TRBJ1-5; D gene uncertain. In germline, CDR1 is LNHDA, CDR2 SQIVND (reference sequence). This CDR3 comprises 15 residues. Trimming left V 5 bases short and J 0 bases short, with 11 bases between. CDR3 nucleotides: TGTGCCAGTAGTGTAAGCAGCAATAGCAATCAGCCCCAGCATTTT. Its translation is CASSVSSNSNQPQHF.